These T cell receptor beta chains were read from a single sample in a study of early T cells in non-severe SARS-CoV-2 infection. TCRdb used MiXCR to reprocess the 5' RACE reads, holding one entry per CDR3 protein. The data hold around 39,000 distinct CDR3 sequences, with more than 4.5% observed a single time. The starting material was whole blood, obtained at baseline. Receptor source: an adult who was a healthcare worker with PCR-confirmed SARS-CoV-2 infection or an uninfected control (not recorded which). CDR3s include the opening cysteine and the closing phenylalanine or tryptophan. The D gene is left open where the match is weak. The size entry is marked missing in some rows and otherwise reads once, few, many or a size class.

>TRBD2|TRBV6-6|TRBJ2-3|many
CASSTLAGGPNTQYF
TGTGCCAGCAGTACTTTAGCGGGAGGGCCGAATACGCAGTATTTT
>TRBD2|TRBV12-3/TRBV12-4|TRBJ2-1|NA
CASSPRSGNFYNEQFF
TGTGCCAGCAGTCCTCGTAGCGGGAATTTCTACAATGAGCAGTTCTTC
>NA|TRBV29-1|TRBJ1-1|few
CSGGRMNTEAFF
TGCAGCGGCGGACGGATGAACACTGAAGCTTTCTTT
>NA|TRBV5-1|TRBJ2-2|NA
CASSIPGLLTGELFF
TGCGCCAGCTCGATACCGGGACTCCTCACCGGGGAGCTGTTTTTT
>TRBD2|TRBV12-3/TRBV12-4|TRBJ2-3|many
CASSYLAGDTQYF
TGTGCCAGCAGTTATCTAGCGGGAGATACGCAGTATTTT
>NA|TRBV21-1|TRBJ1-1|many
CASSKAIGTDSNTEAFF
TGTGCCAGCAGCAAAGCGATAGGGACAGATTCGAACACTGAAGCTTTCTTT
>TRBD1|TRBV27|TRBJ2-7|many
CATGDAYEQYF
TGTGCGACAGGGGACGCCTACGAGCAGTACTTC
>TRBD2|TRBV7-9|TRBJ2-1|many
CASSLRLAVHNEQFF
TGTGCCAGCAGTTTGCGACTAGCGGTACACAATGAGCAGTTCTTC
>NA|TRBV11-2|TRBJ1-4|many
CASSRFGVTNEKLFF
TGTGCCAGCAGCAGGTTCGGGGTCACTAATGAAAAACTGTTTTTT
>NA|TRBV11-2|TRBJ2-1|many
CASSHRDGRYNEQFF
TGTGCCAGCAGCCACCGGGACGGAAGATACAATGAGCAGTTCTTC
>TRBD1|TRBV14|TRBJ2-1|NA
CASSPSRGNEQSF
TGTGCCAGCAGCCCGTCCAGGGGGAATGAGCAGTCCTTC
>NA|TRBV4-3|TRBJ1-4|few
CASAARARRDEKLFF
TGCGCCAGCGCGGCGAGAGCCAGGAGGGATGAAAAACTGTTTTTT
>NA|TRBV6-5|TRBJ2-1|many
CASTIDRRSYNEQFF
TGTGCCAGCACCATTGACAGGCGCTCCTACAATGAGCAGTTCTTC
>TRBD1|TRBV28|TRBJ2-7|many
CASSGTGGNYEQYF
TGTGCCAGCAGTGGAACAGGGGGTAACTACGAGCAGTACTTC
>TRBD2|TRBV3-1|TRBJ2-3|many
CASSQDESLAGADTQYF
TGTGCCAGCAGCCAAGATGAGAGCTTAGCGGGCGCAGATACGCAGTATTTT
>TRBD2|TRBV11-3|TRBJ2-1|many
CASSTGTSGYHNEQFF
TGTGCCAGCAGCACAGGGACTAGCGGGTACCACAATGAGCAGTTCTTC
>NA|TRBV7-2|TRBJ2-2|many
CASSLTPRGGGELFF
TGTGCCAGCAGCTTAACCCCACGGGGTGGCGGGGAGCTGTTTTTT
>NA|TRBV5-1|TRBJ2-3|NA
CASSFLTDTQYF
TGCGCCAGCAGCTTCCTCACAGATACGCAGTATTTT
>NA|TRBV11-1|TRBJ1-1|many
CASSLGQIKNTEAFF
TGTGCCAGCAGCTTAGGACAAATTAAGAACACTGAAGCTTTCTTT
>NA|TRBV11-2|TRBJ1-2|NA
CASSLDGGYTF
TGTGCCAGCAGCTTAGACGGTGGCTACACCTTC
>NA|TRBV23-1|TRBJ2-3|few
CASSQSQGEAREKGTDTQYF
TGCGCCAGCAGTCAATCTCAGGGGGAGGCGAGGGAAAAAGGCACAGATACGCAGTATTTT
>TRBD2|TRBV5-1|TRBJ2-3|many
CASSWGLAGVSDTQYF
TGCGCCAGCAGCTGGGGACTAGCGGGAGTCAGCGATACGCAGTATTTT
>NA|TRBV7-2|TRBJ2-7|NA
CASSLVGTPSYEQYF
TGTGCCAGCAGCTTAGTAGGGACCCCGTCCTACGAGCAGTACTTC
>TRBD2|TRBV6-5|TRBJ2-1|many
CASSYSSSGRYNEQFF
TGTGCCAGCAGTTACTCGAGTAGCGGGAGGTACAATGAGCAGTTCTTC
>TRBD2|TRBV24-1|TRBJ2-1|many
CATSGSGLANNEQFF
TGTGCCACCAGTGGTTCTGGACTAGCGAACAATGAGCAGTTCTTC
>NA|TRBV6-1|TRBJ2-5|few
CASSGLMGSYQETQYF
TGTGCCAGCAGTGGACTCATGGGGTCCTACCAAGAGACCCAGTACTTC
>TRBD1|TRBV6-2/TRBV6-3|TRBJ1-1|many
CASSPWDSVMNTEAFF
TGTGCCAGCAGCCCATGGGACAGCGTCATGAACACTGAAGCTTTCTTT
>NA|TRBV20-1|TRBJ2-2|NA
CSARDLKVGELFF
TGCAGTGCTAGAGATCTGAAGGTCGGGGAGCTGTTTTTT
>TRBD2|TRBV6-2/TRBV6-3|TRBJ2-5|few
CASSPATSGRSETQYF
TGTGCCAGCAGTCCCGCCACTAGCGGGAGGTCGGAGACCCAGTACTTC
>TRBD2|TRBV11-2|TRBJ2-3|many
CASSPPRGSGKADTQYF
TGTGCCAGCAGCCCGCCCCGTGGTAGCGGGAAGGCAGATACGCAGTATTTT
>NA|TRBV28|TRBJ1-1|many
CASSLVGGGNTEAFF
TGTGCCAGCAGTCTCGTAGGGGGAGGGAACACTGAAGCTTTCTTT
>TRBD2|TRBV20-1|TRBJ2-3|many
CSAGRLAGALLNTDTQYF
TGCAGTGCTGGTCGACTAGCGGGAGCCCTCCTTAACACAGATACGCAGTATTTT
>NA|TRBV12-5|TRBJ1-5|many
CASALELGNQPQHF
TGTGCTAGTGCCTTAGAGCTGGGCAATCAGCCCCAGCATTTT
>NA|TRBV24-1|TRBJ1-5|few
CATSESRAGNQPQHF
TGTGCCACCAGTGAATCCAGGGCTGGCAATCAGCCCCAGCATTTT
>NA|TRBV7-8|TRBJ2-3|NA
CASSFHREYTDTQYF
TGTGCCAGCAGCTTCCACAGGGAGTACACAGATACGCAGTATTTT
>TRBD2|TRBV11-3|TRBJ2-3|many
CASSLAGGSSSDTQYF
TGTGCCAGCAGCTTAGCGGGCGGGAGCTCGTCAGATACGCAGTATTTT
>NA|TRBV4-3|TRBJ2-1|many
CASSQEDASNEQFF
TGCGCCAGCAGCCAAGAGGACGCTTCCAATGAGCAGTTCTTC
>NA|TRBV30|TRBJ2-1|many
CAWNLRGIGLYNEQFF
TGTGCCTGGAACTTGAGAGGGATCGGGTTGTACAATGAGCAGTTCTTC